The 32 T cell receptor beta chains in this list originate from one sample, sequenced in a study of metastatic and nonmetastatic thyroid tumors. Thyroid surgery was preceded by no treatment in any patient. TCRdb re-called clones via MiXCR from the PCR reads. The sample holds tens of thousands of clones, 15% to 20% seen once. The sequenced sample was blood. Source of these receptors: a female donor with papillary thyroid cancer or a benign thyroid nodule (not recorded which). Some clones in this sample may be carry-over from other donors' samples.

This clone appeared many times. The rearrangement uses TRBV10-3 and TRBJ2-3, with 15 bases aligning to TRBD2. Germline CDR1 is ENHRY and CDR2 is SYGVKD. The junction had 1 base not matched to a gene; V was cut back by 0 bases and J by 3 bases. This CDR3 is built from 17 residues. Here the CDR3 DNA reads TGTGCCATCAGTGAGTCGGGGACTAGCGGGGGGACAGATACGCAGTATTTT. Amino acids: CAISESGTSGGTDTQYF.

The genes are TRBV20-1 and TRBJ2-2; TRBD2 matches 11 bases. Germline CDR1 reads DFQATT; CDR2 reads SNEGSKA (reference sequence). The trim removed 1 base at V and 3 bases at J, leaving 1 base unmatched. The CDR3 contains 15 residues. The CDR3 here is CSARVSGRDTGELFF. CDR3 coding DNA: TGCAGTGCTAGAGTTAGCGGGAGGGACACCGGGGAGCTGTTTTTT.

This clone was seen a handful of times. This may be a read error, as it is one base from a much larger clone. Different DNA sequences within this sample yield the same CDR3. The gene calls are TRBV10-1 and TRBJ2-5; 9 positions agree with TRBD1. Germline lookup yields CDR1 WNHNN and CDR2 SYGVQD (reference sequence). The CDR3 is 16 amino acids. DNA of the CDR3: TGCGCCAGCAGTGAGAAGGGACAGGGAGTAGGAGAGACACAGTACTTC. This gives the protein CASSEKGQGVGETQYF.

The V gene is TRBV27, the J gene TRBJ2-7, with TRBD2 matching 10 bases. The CDR3 has 15 residues. Germline V gene lookup returns CDR1 MNHEY and CDR2 SMNVEV (reference sequence). With V trimmed by 6 bases and J by 3 bases, 8 bases remained unmatched. The CDR3 is CASRGDSSGSYEQYF. The DNA for the CDR3 is TGTGCCAGCAGGGGTGACTCTAGCGGGAGCTACGAGCAGTACTTC.

This clone was detected a few times. The chain has TRBV6-1 and TRBJ2-2, with D possibly TRBD2 on 5 matching bases. The CDR3 extends over 15 amino acids. In germline, CDR1 is MNHNS, CDR2 SASEGT. Trimming took off 3 bases at V and 1 base at J, with 9 bases between the two ends. The CDR3, as DNA: TGTGCCAGCAGTGACACTAGTGGGAACACCGGGGAGCTGTTTTTT. This sequence encodes CASSDTSGNTGELFF.

Many counts were recorded for this clone. The chain is built from TRBV11-3 and TRBJ1-5; D perhaps matches TRBD1 (6 bases). V gave up 2 bases and J gave up 7 bases, with 21 bases separating them. The CDR3 consists of 17 residues. From germline, CDR1 is SGHNT and CDR2 YENEEA. The CDR3 region is CASSLNPAGASRQPQHF. CDR3 sequence (DNA): TGTGCCAGCAGCTTAAACCCGGCAGGGGCGTCGAGGCAGCCCCAGCATTTT.

The J gene is TRBJ1-3, the V gene TRBV7-9; D not certain. Germline assignment: CDR1 SEHNR and CDR2 FQNEAQ (reference sequence). The CDR3 loop spans 14 amino acids. V was pared by 5 bases and J by 4 bases, with 12 bases between. In nucleotides, the CDR3 is TGTGCCAGCAGCATTTCGGCAGTGGGAAACACCATATATTTT. The encoded protein is CASSISAVGNTIYF.

This clone turned up a few times. The chain has TRBV6-4 and TRBJ2-1, with TRBD2 matching 15 bases. Germline CDR1 MRHNA, CDR2 SNTAGT. Unmatched junction bases numbered 15, after V lost 0 bases and J lost 6 bases. This CDR3 is built from 21 residues. CDR3 nucleotides: TGTGCCAGCAGTGACTCTGGGGGGGGACTAGCGGGAGGAGGTCACACCAATGAGCAGTTCTTC. Protein sequence: CASSDSGGGLAGGGHTNEQFF.

The rearrangement joins TRBV6-2 or TRBV6-3 to TRBJ2-5; 10 bases are shared with TRBD1. The germline V gene encodes CDR1 MNHEY and CDR2 SVGEGT. This CDR3 has 15 amino acids. After removal of 7 bases from V and 11 bases from J, the junction contained 16 bases not matched to a gene. CDR3 coding DNA: TGTGCCAGCAACCGACGGGGACAGGGGAAAGATACTCAGTACTTC. This encodes CASNRRGQGKDTQYF.

This clone turned up a few times. The rearrangement joins TRBV6-1 to TRBJ2-3, with 10 bases aligning to TRBD1. The ends lost 5 bases at V and 5 bases at J; junction bases unmatched: 7. The CDR3 length is 15 residues. Germline lookup yields CDR1 MNHNS and CDR2 SASEGT. The CDR3 DNA reads TGTGCCAGCAGTAAGACAGGGGGCGAGGGAGATACGCAGTATTTT. This gives the protein CASSKTGGEGDTQYF.

This clone appeared a few times. A much bigger clone sits one base away, suggesting this may be a read error. The rearrangement joins TRBV2 to TRBJ2-5; D unclear. Per germline, CDR1 SNHLY and CDR2 FYNNEI. The CDR3 is made up of 11 amino acids. CDR3 in amino acids: CASRPQETKYF. The CDR3, as DNA: TGTGCCAGCAGACCCCAGGAGACCAAGTACTTC.

Many counts were recorded for this clone. V usage is TRBV9 and J usage is TRBJ1-5; D is undetermined. Germline CDR1 is SGDLS and CDR2 is YYNGEE. V was clipped by 3 bases and J by 5 bases, with 12 bases between them. The CDR3 covers 14 residues. CDR3 protein: CASSADLGYQPQHF. The DNA of the CDR3 is TGTGCCAGCAGCGCGGACCTGGGTTATCAGCCCCAGCATTTT.

Points on this clone: Relative to the germline gene, one junction end is altered; a read error may explain this. This chain uses TRBV20-1 with TRBJ2-7; D might be TRBD1 (6 bases). In germline, CDR1 is DFQATT, CDR2 SNEGSKA (reference sequence). This CDR3 contains 14 residues. DNA for the CDR3: TGCAGTGCAAGAGGGGGTGGGCCCCCCTACGAGCAGTACTTC. As protein: CSARGGGPPYEQYF.

The chain links TRBV30 to TRBJ1-2; 7 bases are shared with TRBD1. In germline, CDR1 is GTSNPN, CDR2 SVGIG (reference sequence). The CDR3 consists of 13 residues. Trimming at V came to 2 bases and at J to 5 bases, leaving 5 bases not matched to a gene. The chain's CDR3 is CAWSQGGCYGYTF. Written as DNA, the CDR3 is TGTGCCTGGAGTCAGGGGGGGTGTTATGGCTACACCTTC.

Many counts were recorded for this clone. The chain carries TRBV18 and TRBJ1-2, with TRBD1 as a possible D gene (5 bases). CDR3 length: 17 residues. Germline lookup yields CDR1 KGHSH and CDR2 LQKENI. V lost 1 base, J lost 2 bases, and 17 bases lay in between. This chain's CDR3 is CASSPQQEPVGNYGYTF. CDR3 nucleotides: TGTGCCAGCTCACCACAACAGGAACCGGTCGGGAACTATGGCTACACCTTC.

This clone has more than one count but fewer than ten. Germline is not matched at one junction end, which may reflect a read error. This chain uses TRBV27 with TRBJ2-1; D is undetermined. This CDR3 has 15 amino acids. CDR1 is MNHEY and CDR2 is SMNVEV in the germline V gene (reference sequence). The CDR3 DNA is TGTGCCAGCAGTTTCATGCGGAGCTCCTACAATGAACAGTTATTC. Amino acids: CASSFMRSSYNEQLF.

A note on this clone: The junction shows a germline mismatch at one end, possibly a read error. This sample includes further DNA sequences coding for the same CDR3. V gene TRBV20-1 combines with J gene TRBJ2-6; D could derive from TRBD1 or TRBD2 (6 bases each). The CDR3 spans 17 residues. Germline V gene sequence: CDR1 DFQATT, CDR2 SNEGSKA (reference sequence). In DNA form, the CDR3 reads TGCAGTGCTGGAGAGGGGGGCAGTTACTCTGGTGCCAACGTCCTGACTTTC. This sequence encodes CSAGEGGSYSGANVLTF.

This clone was seen many times. This sequence joins TRBV5-1 and TRBJ1-2; 9 bases fit TRBD1. CDR1 and CDR2 from the germline V gene are SGHRS and YFSETQ. This CDR3 has 13 residues. The chain's CDR3 is CATGAGTGNGYTF. For the CDR3, the DNA is TGCGCTACCGGGGCTGGGACAGGGAACGGCTACACCTTC.

Comment on this clone: This CDR3 is missing its conserved last phenylalanine or tryptophan, likely due to a read error. V usage is TRBV28 and J usage is TRBJ1-1, with 7 bases lining up with TRBD1. The CDR3 consists of 14 residues. CDR1 and CDR2 (germline): MDHEN, SYDVKM. CDR3 nucleotides: TGTGCCATCAGTGAAGGGGGCTTGAACACTGAAGCTTTCTCT. Protein sequence: CAISEGGLNTEAFS.

This clone has a count of ten or more. The V call is TRBV5-1, the J call TRBJ1-4; TRBD1 might be the D (6 bases). The germline V gene encodes CDR1 SGHRS and CDR2 YFSETQ. This CDR3 has 13 residues. Trimming left V 5 bases short and J 8 bases short, with 13 bases between. This CDR3 is CASRPGEGEKLFF. In nucleotides, the CDR3 is TGCGCCAGCAGACCAGGGGAAGGGGAAAAACTGTTTTTT.

Ten or more counts support this clone. J is TRBJ1-2 and V is TRBV30; possible D gene TRBD1, 5 bases. V was trimmed by 0 bases and J by 8 bases, leaving 13 bases between them. The CDR3 covers 13 residues. The V gene's germline CDR1 is GTSNPN and CDR2 SVGIG (reference sequence). Written as DNA, the CDR3 is TGTGCCTGGAGTGTACTCTCAGGGAGAGGCTACACCTTC. Translation: CAWSVLSGRGYTF.

This chain links TRBV28 with TRBJ2-7; D is unresolved. In germline, CDR1 is MDHEN, CDR2 SYDVKM. The CDR3 runs to 15 residues. V was cut by 5 bases and J by 0 bases, with 14 bases left in between. The DNA for the CDR3 is TGTGCCAGCAGTCCCCTCTACCCGAGCTCCTACGAGCAGTACTTC. This codes for CASSPLYPSSYEQYF.

This clone turned up a few times. A much larger clone differs from this one at a single base, so this may be a read error. The V and J genes are TRBV5-1 and TRBJ1-1; 7 bases are a match to TRBD1. This CDR3 contains 14 residues. CDR1 is SGHRS and CDR2 is YFSETQ in the germline V gene. CDR3 protein: CASSPGQMNTGAFF. CDR3 coding DNA: TGCGCCAGCAGCCCGGGACAGATGAACACTGGAGCTTTCTTT.

This chain links TRBV5-1 with TRBJ2-7, with 9 positions matching TRBD2. Germline assignment: CDR1 SGHRS and CDR2 YFSETQ. With 4 bases clipped from V and 2 bases from J, the junction kept 4 bases outside the gene matches. CDR3 length: 14 amino acids. The CDR3 protein is CASSMRGGAYEQYF. CDR3 bases: TGCGCCAGCAGCATGCGGGGGGGCGCCTACGAGCAGTACTTC.

The sample holds many counts of this clone. The chain uses TRBV19 and TRBJ2-2; D possibly uses TRBD1 or TRBD2 (5 bases each). Looked up from germline, CDR1 is LNHDA and CDR2 is SQIVND (reference sequence). Trimming took off 9 bases at V and 3 bases at J, with 14 bases between the two ends. The CDR3 is 14 residues long. DNA for the CDR3: TGTGCCAGACCTCACGGGACCTACACCGGGGAGCTGTTTTTT. Its translation is CARPHGTYTGELFF.

This clone has a count of ten or more. The V and J genes are TRBV2 and TRBJ1-1, with D unclear. The germline gives CDR1 SNHLY, CDR2 FYNNEI. This CDR3 comprises 13 residues. The V and J ends lost 5 bases and 1 base respectively, with 8 bases between them. The CDR3 reads CASSLQRNTEAFF. Here the CDR3 DNA reads TGTGCCAGCAGTCTACAACGGAACACTGAAGCTTTCTTT.

This clone was seen many times. The V and J genes are TRBV7-9 and TRBJ1-6; D ambiguous. The CDR3 consists of 15 residues. V was clipped by 1 base and J by 5 bases, with 9 bases between them. CDR1 and CDR2 from the germline V gene are SEHNR and FQNEAQ (reference sequence). The CDR3 nucleotides are TGTGCCAGCAGCTTAGAGGCAGGAAATAATTCACCCCTCCACTTT. It is translated as CASSLEAGNNSPLHF. The complete variable domain, with remaining parts taken from reference TRBV7-9 and TRBJ1-6, reads DTGVSQNPRHKITKRGQNVTFRCDPISEHNRLYWYRQTLGQGPEFLTYFQNEAQLEKSRLLSDRFSAERPKGSFSTLEIQRTEQGDSAMYLCASSLEAGNNSPLHFGNGTRLTVT.

CDR3 loop: CASSPSGHNSPLHF. DNA for the CDR3: TGTGCCAGCAGCCCATCGGGCCATAATTCACCCCTCCACTTT. The V gene is TRBV3-1, the J gene TRBJ1-6; D gene ambiguous. CDR1 is LGHDT and CDR2 is YNNKEL in the germline V gene (reference sequence). Trimming shortened V by 4 bases and J by 5 bases, and 9 bases separated the two germline ends. The CDR3 consists of 14 residues.

This clone was seen at least ten times. This chain connects TRBV11-1 to TRBJ1-1, with a weak D call TRBD1 (6 bases). The V end lost 2 bases, the J end lost 3 bases, and 16 bases lay between the germline ends. This CDR3 comprises 16 residues. Germline CDR1 and CDR2: SGHAT and FQDESV (reference sequence). This CDR3 is CASSLRGSSWDTEAFF. The DNA of the CDR3 is TGTGCCAGCAGCTTAAGGGGGTCCTCCTGGGACACTGAAGCTTTCTTT.

This clone has ten or more counts. The chain joins TRBV5-1 to TRBJ1-3; no clear D. Trimming cost V 0 bases and J 0 bases, with 7 bases left between them. The CDR3 runs to 15 residues. The germline CDR1 and CDR2 sequences are SGHRS and YFSETQ. The CDR3 loop reads CASSLDNHSGNTIYF. CDR3 DNA: TGCGCCAGCAGCTTGGACAACCACTCTGGAAACACCATATATTTT.

The table lists this clone with many counts. The chain combines TRBV19 with TRBJ2-3; D remains ambiguous. Germline loops: CDR1 LNHDA, CDR2 SQIVND (reference sequence). V was pared by 3 bases and J by 6 bases, with 4 bases between. This CDR3 comprises 11 residues. In DNA form, the CDR3 reads TGTGCCAGTAGTATCGAGGATACGCAGTATTTT. It is translated as CASSIEDTQYF.

In this sample, this clone turned up many times. V is TRBV20-1 and J is TRBJ1-4, with 7 bases matching TRBD1. V was clipped by 6 bases and J by 0 bases; unmatched bases: 4. The CDR3 runs to 14 residues. Germline-derived CDR1 and CDR2 are DFQATT and SNEGSKA (reference sequence). The DNA of the CDR3 is TGCAGTGCGGGGACAGTAGCAACTAATGAAAAACTGTTTTTT. Amino acid sequence: CSAGTVATNEKLFF.